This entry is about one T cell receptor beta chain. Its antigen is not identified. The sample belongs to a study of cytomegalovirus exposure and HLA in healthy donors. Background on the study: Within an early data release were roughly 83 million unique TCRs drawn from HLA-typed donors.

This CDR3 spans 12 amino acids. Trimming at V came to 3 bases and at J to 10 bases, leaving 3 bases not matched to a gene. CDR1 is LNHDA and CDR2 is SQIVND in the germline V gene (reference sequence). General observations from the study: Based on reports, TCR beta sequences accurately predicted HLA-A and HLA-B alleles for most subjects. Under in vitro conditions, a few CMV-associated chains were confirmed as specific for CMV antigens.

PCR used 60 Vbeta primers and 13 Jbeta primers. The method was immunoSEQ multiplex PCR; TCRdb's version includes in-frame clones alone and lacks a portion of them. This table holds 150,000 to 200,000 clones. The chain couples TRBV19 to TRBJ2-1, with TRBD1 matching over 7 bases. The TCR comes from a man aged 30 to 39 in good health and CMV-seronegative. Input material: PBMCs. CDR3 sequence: CASSIQQGEQFF. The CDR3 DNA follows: TGTGCCAGTAGTATCCAACAGGGGGAGCAGTTCTTC. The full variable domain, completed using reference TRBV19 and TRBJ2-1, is DGGITQSPKYLFRKEGQNVTLSCEQNLNHDAMYWYRQDPGQGLRLIYYSQIVNDFQKGDIAEGYSVSREKKESFPLTVTSAQKNPTAFYLCASSIQQGEQFFGPGTRLTVL.